The table lists the clone carrying this T cell receptor (beta chain) with a count of one. The data were obtained in a study of blood T cell repertoires in COVID-19. Study-level information: Sources were T cells, B-cell-depleted T cells, or PBMCs; the material itself was cDNA or gDNA.

In the original processing: Amplification of reference gene primers was used by the study to estimate nucleated cell counts. Here immunoSEQ multiplex PCR was the method, and the copy in TCRdb shows in-frame clones only, minus some. From that table come the V and J calls and clone size; the DNA was used to work out D and trimming. The table includes about 220,000 clones, roughly 85% detected once. The CDR3 consists of 13 residues. Trimming stripped 5 bases from V and 4 bases from J, with 11 bases between. Germline lookup yields CDR1 SGHTA and CDR2 FQGNSA. The receptor comes from a woman in her seventies with COVID-19, enrolled during active disease. The source material was peripheral blood. The chain couples TRBV7-2 to TRBJ1-1, with no clear D. CDR3 sequence reads: CASSVTPSTEAFF. The CDR3 nucleotides read TGTGCCAGCAGCGTTACACCCTCCACTGAAGCTTTCTTT.